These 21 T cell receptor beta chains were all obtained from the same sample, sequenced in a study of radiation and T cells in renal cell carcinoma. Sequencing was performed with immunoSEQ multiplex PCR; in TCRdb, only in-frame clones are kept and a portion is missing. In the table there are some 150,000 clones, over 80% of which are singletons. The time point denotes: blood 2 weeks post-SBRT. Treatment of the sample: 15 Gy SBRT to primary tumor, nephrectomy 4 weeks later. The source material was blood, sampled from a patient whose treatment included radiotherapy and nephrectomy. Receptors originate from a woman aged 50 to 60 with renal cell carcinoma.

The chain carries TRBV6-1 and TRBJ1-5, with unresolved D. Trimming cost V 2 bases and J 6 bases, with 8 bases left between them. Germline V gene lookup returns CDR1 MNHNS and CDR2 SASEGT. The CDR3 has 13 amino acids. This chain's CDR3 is CASSEIIGQPQHF. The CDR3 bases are TGTGCCAGCAGTGAAATAATCGGTCAGCCCCAGCATTTT.

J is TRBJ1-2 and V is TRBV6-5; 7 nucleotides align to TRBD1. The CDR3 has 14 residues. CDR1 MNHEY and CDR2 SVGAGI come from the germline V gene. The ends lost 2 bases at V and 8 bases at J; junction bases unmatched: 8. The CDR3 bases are TGTGCCAGCAGTTACCTAGACAGGGACTGGGGCTACACCTTC. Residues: CASSYLDRDWGYTF.

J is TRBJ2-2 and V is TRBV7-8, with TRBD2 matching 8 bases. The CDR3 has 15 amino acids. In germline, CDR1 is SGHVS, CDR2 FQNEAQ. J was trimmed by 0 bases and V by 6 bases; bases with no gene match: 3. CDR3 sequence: CASRPGGANTGELFF. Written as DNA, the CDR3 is TGTGCCAGCAGACCGGGGGGGGCGAACACCGGGGAGCTGTTTTTT.

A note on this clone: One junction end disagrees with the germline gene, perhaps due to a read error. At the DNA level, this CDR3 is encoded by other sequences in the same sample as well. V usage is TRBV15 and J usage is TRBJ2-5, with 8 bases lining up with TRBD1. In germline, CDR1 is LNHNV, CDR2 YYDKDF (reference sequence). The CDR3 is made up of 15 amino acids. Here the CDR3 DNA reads TGTGCCACCAGCAGAGGCCCAGGGGGCACAAAGACTCAGTACTTC. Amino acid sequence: CATSRGPGGTKTQYF.

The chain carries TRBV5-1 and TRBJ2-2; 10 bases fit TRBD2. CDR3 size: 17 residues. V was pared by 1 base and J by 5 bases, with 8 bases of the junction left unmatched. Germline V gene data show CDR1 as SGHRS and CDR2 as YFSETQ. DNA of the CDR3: TGCGCCAGCAGCTTGCTATCCACTAGCGGGGAAACCGGGGAGCTGTTTTTT. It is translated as CASSLLSTSGETGELFF.

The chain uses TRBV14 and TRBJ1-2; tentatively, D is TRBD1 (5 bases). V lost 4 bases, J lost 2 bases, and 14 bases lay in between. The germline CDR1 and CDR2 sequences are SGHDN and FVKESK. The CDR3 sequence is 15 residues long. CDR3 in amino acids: CASSPLDRGNYGYTF. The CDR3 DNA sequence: TGTGCCAGCAGCCCACTAGATCGGGGGAACTATGGCTACACCTTC.

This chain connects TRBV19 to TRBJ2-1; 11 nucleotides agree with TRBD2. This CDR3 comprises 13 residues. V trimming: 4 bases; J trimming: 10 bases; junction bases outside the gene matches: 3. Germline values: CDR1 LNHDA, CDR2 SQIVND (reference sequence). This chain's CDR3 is CASSTSGGLEQFF. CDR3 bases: TGTGCCAGTAGTACTAGCGGGGGGTTGGAGCAGTTCTTC.

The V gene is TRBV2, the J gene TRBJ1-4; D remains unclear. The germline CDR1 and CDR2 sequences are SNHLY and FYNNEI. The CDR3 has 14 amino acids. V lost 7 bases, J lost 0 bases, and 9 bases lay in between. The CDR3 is CASNDRTTNEKLFF. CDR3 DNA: TGTGCCAGCAACGATAGGACAACTAATGAAAAACTGTTTTTT.

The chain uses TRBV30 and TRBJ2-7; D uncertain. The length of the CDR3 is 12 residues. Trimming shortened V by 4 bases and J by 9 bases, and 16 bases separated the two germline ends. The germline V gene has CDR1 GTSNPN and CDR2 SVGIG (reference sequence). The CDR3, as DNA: TGTGCCTGGACCCCTAGTCAAGCGCCGCAGTACTTC. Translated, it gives CAWTPSQAPQYF.

Here the CDR3 reads CASRRDYKAEQYF. CDR3 bases: TGTGCCAGCCGAAGGGACTATAAGGCCGAGCAGTACTTC. The chain links TRBV19 to TRBJ2-7, with 7 nucleotides matching TRBD2. This CDR3 spans 13 amino acids. With 9 bases clipped from V and 6 bases from J, the junction kept 11 bases outside the gene matches. Germline V gives CDR1 LNHDA, CDR2 SQIVND (reference sequence). The entire variable domain, with the rest obtained from reference TRBV19 and TRBJ2-7, is as follows: DGGITQSPKYLFRKEGQNVTLSCEQNLNHDAMYWYRQDPGQGLRLIYYSQIVNDFQKGDIAEGYSVSREKKESFPLTVTSAQKNPTAFYLCASRRDYKAEQYFGPGTRLTVT.

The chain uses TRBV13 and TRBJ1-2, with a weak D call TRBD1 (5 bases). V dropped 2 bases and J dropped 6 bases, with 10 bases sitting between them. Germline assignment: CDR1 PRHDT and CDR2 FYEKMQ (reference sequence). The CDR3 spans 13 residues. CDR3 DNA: TGTGCCAGCAGCTTATCGGGGCGAGATGGCTACACCTTC. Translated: CASSLSGRDGYTF.

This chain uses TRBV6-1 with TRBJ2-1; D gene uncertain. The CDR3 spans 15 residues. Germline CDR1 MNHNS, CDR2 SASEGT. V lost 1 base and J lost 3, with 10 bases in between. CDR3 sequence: CASSEEGQDYNEQFF. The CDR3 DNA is TGTGCCAGCAGTGAAGAAGGGCAGGACTACAATGAGCAGTTCTTC.

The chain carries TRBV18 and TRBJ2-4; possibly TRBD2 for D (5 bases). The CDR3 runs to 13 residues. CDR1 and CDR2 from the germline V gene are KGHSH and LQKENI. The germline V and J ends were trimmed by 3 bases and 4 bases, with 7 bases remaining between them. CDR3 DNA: TGTGCCAGCTCACCGGGAGTTAAAAACATTCAGTACTTC. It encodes CASSPGVKNIQYF.

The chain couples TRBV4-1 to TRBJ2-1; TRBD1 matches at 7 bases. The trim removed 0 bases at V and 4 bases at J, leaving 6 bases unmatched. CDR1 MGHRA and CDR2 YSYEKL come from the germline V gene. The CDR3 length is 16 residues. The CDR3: CASSQDLTGAYNEQFF. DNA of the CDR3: TGCGCCAGCAGCCAAGATTTAACAGGGGCATACAATGAGCAGTTCTTC.

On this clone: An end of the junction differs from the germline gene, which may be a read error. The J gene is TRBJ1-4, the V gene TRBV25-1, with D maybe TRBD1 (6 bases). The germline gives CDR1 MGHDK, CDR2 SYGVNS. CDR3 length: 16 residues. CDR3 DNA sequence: TGTGCCAGCGGTGAAACAGGGACCGCAACTAATGAAAAACTGTTTTTT. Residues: CASGETGTATNEKLFF.

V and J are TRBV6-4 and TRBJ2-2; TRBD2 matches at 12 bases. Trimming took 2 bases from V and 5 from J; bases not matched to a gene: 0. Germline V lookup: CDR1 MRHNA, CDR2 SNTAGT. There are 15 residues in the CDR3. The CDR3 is CASSDTSGGTGELFF. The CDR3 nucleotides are TGTGCCAGCAGTGACACTAGCGGGGGGACCGGGGAGCTGTTTTTT.

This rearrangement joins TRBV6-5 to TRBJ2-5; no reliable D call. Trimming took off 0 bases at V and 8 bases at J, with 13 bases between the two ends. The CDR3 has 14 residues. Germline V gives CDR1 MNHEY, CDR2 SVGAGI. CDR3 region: CASSYSRLKRTQYF. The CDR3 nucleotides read TGTGCCAGCAGTTACTCGAGACTTAAGAGAACCCAGTACTTC.

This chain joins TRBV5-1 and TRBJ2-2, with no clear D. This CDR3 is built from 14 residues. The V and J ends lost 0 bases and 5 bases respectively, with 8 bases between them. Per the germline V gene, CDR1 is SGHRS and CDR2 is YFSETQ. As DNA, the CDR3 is TGCGCCAGCAGCTTGGAGTATGGGACCGGGGAGCTGTTTTTT. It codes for CASSLEYGTGELFF.

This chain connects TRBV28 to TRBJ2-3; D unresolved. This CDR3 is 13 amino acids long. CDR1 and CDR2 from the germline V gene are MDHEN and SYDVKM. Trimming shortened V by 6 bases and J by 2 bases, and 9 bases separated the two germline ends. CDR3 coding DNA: TGTGCCAGCAGCAATCTGAACACAGATACGCAGTATTTT. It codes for CASSNLNTDTQYF.

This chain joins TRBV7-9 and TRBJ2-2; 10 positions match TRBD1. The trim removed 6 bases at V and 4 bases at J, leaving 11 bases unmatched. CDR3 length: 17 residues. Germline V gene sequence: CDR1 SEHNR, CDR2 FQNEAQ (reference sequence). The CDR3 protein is CASSFPGTGAITGELFF. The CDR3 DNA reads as TGTGCCAGCAGTTTCCCCGGGACAGGGGCTATCACCGGGGAGCTGTTTTTT.

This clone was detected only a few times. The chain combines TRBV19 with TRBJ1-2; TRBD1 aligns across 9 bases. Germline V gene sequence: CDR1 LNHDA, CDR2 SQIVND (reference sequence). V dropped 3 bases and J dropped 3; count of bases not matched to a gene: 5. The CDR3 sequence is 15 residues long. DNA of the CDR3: TGTGCCAGTAGTATCCGCGACAGGGGGTACTATGGCTACACCTTC. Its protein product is CASSIRDRGYYGYTF. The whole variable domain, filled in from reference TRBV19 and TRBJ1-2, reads DGGITQSPKYLFRKEGQNVTLSCEQNLNHDAMYWYRQDPGQGLRLIYYSQIVNDFQKGDIAEGYSVSREKKESFPLTVTSAQKNPTAFYLCASSIRDRGYYGYTFGSGTRLTVV.